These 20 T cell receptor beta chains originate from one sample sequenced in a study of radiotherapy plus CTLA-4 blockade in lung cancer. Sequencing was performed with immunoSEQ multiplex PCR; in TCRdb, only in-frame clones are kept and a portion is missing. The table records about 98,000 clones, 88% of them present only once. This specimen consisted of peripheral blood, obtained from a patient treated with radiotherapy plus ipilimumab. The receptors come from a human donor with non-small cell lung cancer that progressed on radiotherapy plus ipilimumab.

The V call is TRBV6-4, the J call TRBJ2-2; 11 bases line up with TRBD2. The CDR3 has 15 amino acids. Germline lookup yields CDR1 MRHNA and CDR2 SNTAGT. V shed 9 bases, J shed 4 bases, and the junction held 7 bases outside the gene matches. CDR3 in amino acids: CASRKTSGSTGELFF. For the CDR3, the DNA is TGTGCCAGTCGGAAAACTAGCGGGAGCACCGGGGAGCTGTTTTTT.

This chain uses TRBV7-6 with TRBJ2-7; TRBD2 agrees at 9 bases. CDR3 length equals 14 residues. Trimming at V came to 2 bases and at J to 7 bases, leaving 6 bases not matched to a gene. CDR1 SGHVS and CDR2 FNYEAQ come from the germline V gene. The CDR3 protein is CASSLIAGAGEQYF. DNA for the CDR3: TGTGCCAGCAGCTTAATAGCGGGAGCAGGTGAGCAGTACTTC.

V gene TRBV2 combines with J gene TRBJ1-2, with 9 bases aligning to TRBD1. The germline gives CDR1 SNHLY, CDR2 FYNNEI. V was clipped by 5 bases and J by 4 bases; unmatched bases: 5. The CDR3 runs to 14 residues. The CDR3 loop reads CASSQTGQGYGYTF. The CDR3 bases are TGTGCCAGCAGTCAGACGGGACAGGGCTATGGCTACACCTTC.

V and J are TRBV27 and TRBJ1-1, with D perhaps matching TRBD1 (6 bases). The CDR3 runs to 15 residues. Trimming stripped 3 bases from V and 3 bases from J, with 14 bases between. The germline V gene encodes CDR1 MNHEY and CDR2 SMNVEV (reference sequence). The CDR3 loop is CASSLRGGGYTEAFF. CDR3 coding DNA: TGTGCCAGCAGTTTGAGGGGGGGCGGGTACACTGAAGCTTTCTTT.

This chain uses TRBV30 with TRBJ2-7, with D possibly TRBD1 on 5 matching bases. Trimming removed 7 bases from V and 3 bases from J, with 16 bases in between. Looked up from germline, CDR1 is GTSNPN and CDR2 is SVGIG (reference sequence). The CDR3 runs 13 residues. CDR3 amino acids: CALSGNVFYEQYF. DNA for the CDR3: TGTGCCTTATCAGGGAATGTATTCTACGAGCAGTACTTC.

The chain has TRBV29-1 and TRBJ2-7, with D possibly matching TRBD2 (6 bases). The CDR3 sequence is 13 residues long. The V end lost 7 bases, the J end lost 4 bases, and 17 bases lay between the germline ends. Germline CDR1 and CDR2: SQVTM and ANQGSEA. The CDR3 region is CSALSGPYYEQYF. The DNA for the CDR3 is TGCAGCGCCCTTAGCGGACCTTATTACGAGCAGTACTTC.

DNA of the CDR3: TGTGCCAGCAGCATCGGGGGGCTAGCGGACTACAATGAGCAGTTCTTC. This sequence encodes CASSIGGLADYNEQFF. The rearrangement links TRBV5-6 to TRBJ2-1; tentative D call: TRBD2 (7 bases). Per the germline V gene, CDR1 is SGHDT and CDR2 is YYEEEE. CDR3 size: 16 residues. The ends were cut back, 4 bases at V and 3 bases at J, with 17 bases in the middle.

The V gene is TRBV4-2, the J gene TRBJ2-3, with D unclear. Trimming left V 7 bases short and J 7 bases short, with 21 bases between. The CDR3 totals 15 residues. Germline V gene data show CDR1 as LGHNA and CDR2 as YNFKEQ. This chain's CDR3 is CASTPSYQLINTQYF. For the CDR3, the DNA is TGTGCCAGCACCCCATCCTACCAACTCATAAATACGCAGTATTTT.

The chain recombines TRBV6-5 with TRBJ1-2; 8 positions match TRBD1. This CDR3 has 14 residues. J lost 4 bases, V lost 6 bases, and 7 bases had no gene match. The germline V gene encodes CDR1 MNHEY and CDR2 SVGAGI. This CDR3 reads CASRVITGGYGYTF. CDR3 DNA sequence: TGTGCCAGCAGAGTAATCACAGGGGGCTATGGCTACACCTTC.

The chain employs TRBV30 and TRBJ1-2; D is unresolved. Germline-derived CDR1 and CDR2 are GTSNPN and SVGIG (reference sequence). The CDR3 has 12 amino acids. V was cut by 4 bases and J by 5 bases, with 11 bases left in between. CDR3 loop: CAWNLGSYGYTF. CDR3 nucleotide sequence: TGTGCCTGGAATCTGGGTTCGTATGGCTACACCTTC.

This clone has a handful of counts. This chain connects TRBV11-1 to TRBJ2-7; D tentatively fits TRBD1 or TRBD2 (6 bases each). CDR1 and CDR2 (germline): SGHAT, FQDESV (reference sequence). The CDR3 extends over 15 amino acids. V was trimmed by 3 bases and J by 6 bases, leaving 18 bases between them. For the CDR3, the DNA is TGTGCCAGCAGCTTTGAGGGGGGCGTCAGACTCGAGCAGTACTTC. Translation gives CASSFEGGVRLEQYF.

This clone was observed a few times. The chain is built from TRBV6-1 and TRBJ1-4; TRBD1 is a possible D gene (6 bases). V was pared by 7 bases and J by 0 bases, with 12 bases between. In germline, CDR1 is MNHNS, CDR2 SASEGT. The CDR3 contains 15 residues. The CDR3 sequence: CASKGQTATNEKLFF. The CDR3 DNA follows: TGTGCCAGCAAAGGACAGACTGCAACTAATGAAAAACTGTTTTTT.

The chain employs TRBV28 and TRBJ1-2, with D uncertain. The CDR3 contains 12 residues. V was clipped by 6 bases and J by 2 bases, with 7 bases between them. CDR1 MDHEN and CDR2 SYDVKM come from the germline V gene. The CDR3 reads CASRQGNYGYTF. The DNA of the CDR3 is TGTGCCAGCAGGCAAGGAAACTATGGCTACACCTTC.

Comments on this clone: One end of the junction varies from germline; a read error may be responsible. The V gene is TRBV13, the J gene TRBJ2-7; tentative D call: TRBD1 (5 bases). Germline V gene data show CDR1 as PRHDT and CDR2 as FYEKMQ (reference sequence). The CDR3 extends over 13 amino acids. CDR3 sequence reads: CVSSLGSRVEQYF. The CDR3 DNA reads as TGTGTCAGCAGCTTAGGAAGCAGGGTCGAGCAGTACTTC.

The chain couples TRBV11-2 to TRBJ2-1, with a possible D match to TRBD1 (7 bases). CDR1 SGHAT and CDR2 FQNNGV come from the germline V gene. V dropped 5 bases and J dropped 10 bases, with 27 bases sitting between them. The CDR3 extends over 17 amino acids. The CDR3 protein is CASSEEGAGLALGEQFF. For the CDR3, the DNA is TGTGCCAGCAGCGAAGAGGGGGCGGGGCTGGCCCTGGGAGAGCAGTTCTTC.

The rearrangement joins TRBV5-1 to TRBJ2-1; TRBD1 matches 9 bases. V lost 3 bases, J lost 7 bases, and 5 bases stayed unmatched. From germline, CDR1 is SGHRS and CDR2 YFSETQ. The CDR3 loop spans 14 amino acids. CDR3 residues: CASSSGTGWNEQFF. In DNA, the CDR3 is TGCGCCAGCAGCTCCGGGACAGGGTGGAATGAGCAGTTCTTC. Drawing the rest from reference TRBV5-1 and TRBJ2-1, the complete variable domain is KAGVTQTPRYLIKTRGQQVTLSCSPISGHRSVSWYQQTPGQGLQFLFEYFSETQRNKGNFPGRFSGRQFSNSRSEMNVSTLELGDSALYLCASSSGTGWNEQFFGPGTRLTVL.

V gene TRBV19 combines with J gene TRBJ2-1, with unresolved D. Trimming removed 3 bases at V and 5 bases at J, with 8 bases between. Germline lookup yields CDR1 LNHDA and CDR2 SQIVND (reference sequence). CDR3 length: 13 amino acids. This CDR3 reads CASSIVPDNEQFF. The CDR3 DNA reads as TGTGCCAGTAGTATCGTGCCGGACAATGAGCAGTTCTTC. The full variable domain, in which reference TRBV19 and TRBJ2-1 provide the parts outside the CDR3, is DGGITQSPKYLFRKEGQNVTLSCEQNLNHDAMYWYRQDPGQGLRLIYYSQIVNDFQKGDIAEGYSVSREKKESFPLTVTSAQKNPTAFYLCASSIVPDNEQFFGPGTRLTVL.

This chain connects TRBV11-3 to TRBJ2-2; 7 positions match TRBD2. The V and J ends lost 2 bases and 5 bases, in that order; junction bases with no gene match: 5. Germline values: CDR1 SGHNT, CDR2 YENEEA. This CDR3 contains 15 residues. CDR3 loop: CASSLSGVRTGELFF. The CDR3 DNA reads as TGTGCCAGCAGCTTAAGCGGGGTACGGACCGGGGAGCTGTTTTTT.

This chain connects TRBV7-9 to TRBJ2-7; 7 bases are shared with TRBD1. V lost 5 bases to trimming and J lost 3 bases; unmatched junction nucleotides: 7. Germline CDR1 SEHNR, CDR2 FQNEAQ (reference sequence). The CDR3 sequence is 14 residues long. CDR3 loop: CASSRGGGNYEQYF. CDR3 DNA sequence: TGTGCCAGCAGCCGAGGGGGCGGAAACTACGAGCAGTACTTC. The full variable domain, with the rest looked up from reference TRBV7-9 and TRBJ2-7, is DTGVSQNPRHKITKRGQNVTFRCDPISEHNRLYWYRQTLGQGPEFLTYFQNEAQLEKSRLLSDRFSAERPKGSFSTLEIQRTEQGDSAMYLCASSRGGGNYEQYFGPGTRLTVT.

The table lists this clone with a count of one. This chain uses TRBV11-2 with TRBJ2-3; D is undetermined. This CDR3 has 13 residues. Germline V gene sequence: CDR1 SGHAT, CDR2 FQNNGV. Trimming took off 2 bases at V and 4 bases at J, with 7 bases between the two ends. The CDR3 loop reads CASSLTTPDTQYF. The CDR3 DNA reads TGTGCCAGCAGCTTAACCACCCCAGATACGCAGTATTTT.